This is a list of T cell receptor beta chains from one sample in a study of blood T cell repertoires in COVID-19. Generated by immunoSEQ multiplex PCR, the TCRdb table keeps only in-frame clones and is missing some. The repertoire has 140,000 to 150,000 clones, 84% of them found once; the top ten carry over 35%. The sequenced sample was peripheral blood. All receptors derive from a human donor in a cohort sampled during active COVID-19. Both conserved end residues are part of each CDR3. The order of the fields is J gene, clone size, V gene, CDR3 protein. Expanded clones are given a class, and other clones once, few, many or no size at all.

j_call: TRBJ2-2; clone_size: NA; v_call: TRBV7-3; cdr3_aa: CASSLNVAGGRKNTGELFF
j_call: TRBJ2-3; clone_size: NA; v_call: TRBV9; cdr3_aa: CASSVVPTDTDTQYF
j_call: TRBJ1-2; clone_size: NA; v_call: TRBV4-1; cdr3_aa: CASSLGQGGRRSGYTF
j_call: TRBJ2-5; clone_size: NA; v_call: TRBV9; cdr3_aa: CASSVGYRGVGETQYF
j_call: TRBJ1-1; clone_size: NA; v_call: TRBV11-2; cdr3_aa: CASSLGGAAFF
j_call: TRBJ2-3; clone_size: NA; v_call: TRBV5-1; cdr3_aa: CASRRTSGSRTDTQYF
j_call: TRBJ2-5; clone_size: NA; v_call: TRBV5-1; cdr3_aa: CASSLVRQETQYF
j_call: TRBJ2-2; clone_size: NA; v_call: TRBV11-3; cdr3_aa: CASSSRLAADGELFF
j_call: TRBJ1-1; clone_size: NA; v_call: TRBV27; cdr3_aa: CASSLRGMNTEAFF
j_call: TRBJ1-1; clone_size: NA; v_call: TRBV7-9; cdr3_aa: CASSYMGTTEAFF
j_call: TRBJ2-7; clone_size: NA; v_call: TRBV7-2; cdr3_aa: CASSFPPGQGAGEQYF
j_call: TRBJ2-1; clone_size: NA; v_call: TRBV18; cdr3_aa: CATVPHVASGGDEQFF
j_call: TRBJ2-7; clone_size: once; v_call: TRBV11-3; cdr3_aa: CASREKRGVLYEQYF
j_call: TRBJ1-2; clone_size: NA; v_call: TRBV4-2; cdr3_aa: CASSQGGQASNYGYTF
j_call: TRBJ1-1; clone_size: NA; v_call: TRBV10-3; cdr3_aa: CAISSGQHYPFF
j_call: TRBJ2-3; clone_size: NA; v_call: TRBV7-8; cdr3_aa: CASSHFSTDTQYF